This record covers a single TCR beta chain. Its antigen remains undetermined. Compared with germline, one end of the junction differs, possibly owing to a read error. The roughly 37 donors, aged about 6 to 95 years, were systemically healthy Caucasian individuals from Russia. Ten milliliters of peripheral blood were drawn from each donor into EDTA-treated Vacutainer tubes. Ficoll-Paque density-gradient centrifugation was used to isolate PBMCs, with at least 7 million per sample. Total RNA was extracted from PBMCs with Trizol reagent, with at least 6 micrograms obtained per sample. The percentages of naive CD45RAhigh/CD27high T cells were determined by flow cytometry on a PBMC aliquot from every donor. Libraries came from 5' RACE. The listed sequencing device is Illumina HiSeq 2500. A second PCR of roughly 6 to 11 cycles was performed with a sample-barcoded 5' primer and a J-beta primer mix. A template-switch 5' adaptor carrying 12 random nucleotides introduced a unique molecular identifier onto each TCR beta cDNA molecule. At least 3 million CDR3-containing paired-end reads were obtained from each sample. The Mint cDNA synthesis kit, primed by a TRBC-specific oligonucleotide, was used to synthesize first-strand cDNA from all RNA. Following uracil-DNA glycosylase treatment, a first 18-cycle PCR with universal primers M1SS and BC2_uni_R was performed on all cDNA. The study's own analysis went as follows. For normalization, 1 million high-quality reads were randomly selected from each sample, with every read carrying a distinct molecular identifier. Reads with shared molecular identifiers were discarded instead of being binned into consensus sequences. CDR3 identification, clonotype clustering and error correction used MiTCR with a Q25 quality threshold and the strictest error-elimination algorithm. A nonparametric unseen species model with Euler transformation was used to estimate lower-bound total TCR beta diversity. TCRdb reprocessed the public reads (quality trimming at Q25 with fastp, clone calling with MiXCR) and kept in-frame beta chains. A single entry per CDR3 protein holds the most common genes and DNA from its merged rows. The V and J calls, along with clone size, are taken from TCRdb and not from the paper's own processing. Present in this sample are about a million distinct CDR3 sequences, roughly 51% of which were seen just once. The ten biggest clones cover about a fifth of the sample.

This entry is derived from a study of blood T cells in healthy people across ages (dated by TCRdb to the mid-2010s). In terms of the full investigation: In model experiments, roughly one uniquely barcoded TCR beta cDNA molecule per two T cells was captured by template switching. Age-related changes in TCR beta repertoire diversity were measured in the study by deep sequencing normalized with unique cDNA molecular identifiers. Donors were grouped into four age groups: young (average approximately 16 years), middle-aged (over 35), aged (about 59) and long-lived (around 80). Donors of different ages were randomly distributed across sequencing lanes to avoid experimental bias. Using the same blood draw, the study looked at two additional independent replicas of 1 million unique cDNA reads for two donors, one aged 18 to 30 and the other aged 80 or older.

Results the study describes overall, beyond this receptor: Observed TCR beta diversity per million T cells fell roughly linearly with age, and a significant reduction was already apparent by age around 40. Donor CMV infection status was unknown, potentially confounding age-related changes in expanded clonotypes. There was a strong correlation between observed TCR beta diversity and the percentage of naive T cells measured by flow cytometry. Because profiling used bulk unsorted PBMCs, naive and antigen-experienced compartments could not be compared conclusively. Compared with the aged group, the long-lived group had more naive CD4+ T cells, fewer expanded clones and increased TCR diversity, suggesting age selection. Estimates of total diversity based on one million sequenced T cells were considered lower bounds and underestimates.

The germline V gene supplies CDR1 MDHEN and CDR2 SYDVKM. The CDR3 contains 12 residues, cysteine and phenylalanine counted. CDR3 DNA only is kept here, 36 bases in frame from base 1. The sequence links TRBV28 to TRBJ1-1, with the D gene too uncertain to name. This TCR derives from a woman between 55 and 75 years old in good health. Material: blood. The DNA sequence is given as TGTACCAGCAGTCCCTTGAACACTGAAGCTTTCTTT. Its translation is CTSSPLNTEAFF.